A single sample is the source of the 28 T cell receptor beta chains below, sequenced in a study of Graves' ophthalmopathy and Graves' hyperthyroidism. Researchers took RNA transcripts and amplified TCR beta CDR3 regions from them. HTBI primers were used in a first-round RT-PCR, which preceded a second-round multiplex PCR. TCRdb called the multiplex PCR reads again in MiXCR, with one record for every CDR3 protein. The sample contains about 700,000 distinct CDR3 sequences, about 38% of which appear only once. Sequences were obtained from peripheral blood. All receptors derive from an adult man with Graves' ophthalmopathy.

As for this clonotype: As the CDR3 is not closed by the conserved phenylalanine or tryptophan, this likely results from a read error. CDR3 residues: CASSQSGTGDYEQYC. The CDR3 DNA is TGTGCCAGCAGCCAATCCGGGACAGGAGACTACGAGCAGTACTGC. This chain connects TRBV9 to TRBJ2-7; 8 bases map to TRBD1. Germline values: CDR1 SGDLS, CDR2 YYNGEE. J was trimmed by 3 bases and V by 4 bases; bases with no gene match: 9. This CDR3 contains 15 residues.

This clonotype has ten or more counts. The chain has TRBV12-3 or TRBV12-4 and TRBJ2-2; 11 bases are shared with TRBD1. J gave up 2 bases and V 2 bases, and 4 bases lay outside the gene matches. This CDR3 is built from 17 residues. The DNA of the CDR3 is TGTGCCAGCAGTTTATGGACAGGGGGCCGAAACACCGGGGAGCTGTTTTTT. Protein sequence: CASSLWTGGRNTGELFF.

The CDR3 nucleotides are TGTGCCAGCAGGAAAAAGACAGGGTGGGAGACCCAGTACTTC. Translated, it gives CASRKKTGWETQYF. This sequence joins TRBV2 and TRBJ2-5; the match to TRBD1 covers 7 bases. This CDR3 region has 14 residues. Germline V gene lookup returns CDR1 SNHLY and CDR2 FYNNEI. V was pared by 6 bases and J by 5 bases, with 9 bases of the junction left unmatched.

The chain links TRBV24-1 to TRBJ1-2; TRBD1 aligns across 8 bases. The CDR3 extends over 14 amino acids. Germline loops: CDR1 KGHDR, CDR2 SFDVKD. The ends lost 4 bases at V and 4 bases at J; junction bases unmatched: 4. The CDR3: CATSDLDRGYGYTF. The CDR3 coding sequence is TGTGCCACCAGTGACCTCGACAGGGGCTATGGCTACACCTTC.

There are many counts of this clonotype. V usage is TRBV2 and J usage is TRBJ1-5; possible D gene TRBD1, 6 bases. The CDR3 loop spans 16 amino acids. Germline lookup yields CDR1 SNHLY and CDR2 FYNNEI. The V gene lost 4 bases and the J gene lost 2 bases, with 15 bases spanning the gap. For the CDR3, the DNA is TGTGCCAGCAGTGTCCCGCCAGGGGCCCGCAATCAGCCCCAGCATTTT. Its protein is CASSVPPGARNQPQHF.

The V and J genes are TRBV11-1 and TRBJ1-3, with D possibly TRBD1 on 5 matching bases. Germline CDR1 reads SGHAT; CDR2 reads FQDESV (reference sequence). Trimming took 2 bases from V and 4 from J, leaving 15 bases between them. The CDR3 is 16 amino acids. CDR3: CASSLPSDREGNTIYF. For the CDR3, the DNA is TGTGCCAGCAGCTTACCCTCTGACAGAGAAGGAAACACCATATATTTT.

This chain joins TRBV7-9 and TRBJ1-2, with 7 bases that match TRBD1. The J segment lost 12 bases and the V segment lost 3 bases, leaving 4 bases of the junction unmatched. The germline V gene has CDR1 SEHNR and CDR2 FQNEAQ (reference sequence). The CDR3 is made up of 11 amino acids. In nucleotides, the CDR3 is TGTGCCAGCAGCTTTCGGACAGGCAACACCTTC. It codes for CASSFRTGNTF. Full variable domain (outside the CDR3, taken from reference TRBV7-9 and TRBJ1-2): DTGVSQNPRHKITKRGQNVTFRCDPISEHNRLYWYRQTLGQGPEFLTYFQNEAQLEKSRLLSDRFSAERPKGSFSTLEIQRTEQGDSAMYLCASSFRTGNTFGSGTRLTVV.

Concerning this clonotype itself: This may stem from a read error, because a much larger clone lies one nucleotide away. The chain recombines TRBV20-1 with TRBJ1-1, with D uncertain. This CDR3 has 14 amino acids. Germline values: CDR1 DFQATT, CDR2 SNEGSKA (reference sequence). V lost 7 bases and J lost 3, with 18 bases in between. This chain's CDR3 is CSVSWEGSDTEAFF. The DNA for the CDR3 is TGCAGTGTTTCGTGGGAGGGATCTGACACTGAAGCTTTCTTT.

This CDR3 is CSLPRTYYGYTF. The CDR3 bases are TGCAGCCTCCCGAGGACCTACTATGGCTACACCTTC. The chain uses TRBV29-1 and TRBJ1-2; D not certain. Trimming pared 8 bases from V and 3 bases from J, leaving 13 bases between. This CDR3 is built from 12 residues. Germline CDR1 and CDR2: SQVTM and ANQGSEA.

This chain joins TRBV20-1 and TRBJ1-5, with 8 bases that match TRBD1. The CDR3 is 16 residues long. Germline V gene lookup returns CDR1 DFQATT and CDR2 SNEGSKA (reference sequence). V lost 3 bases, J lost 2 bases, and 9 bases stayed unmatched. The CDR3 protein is CSASRAGGKGNQPQHF. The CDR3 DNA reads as TGCAGTGCTAGCCGCGCAGGGGGCAAGGGCAATCAGCCCCAGCATTTT.

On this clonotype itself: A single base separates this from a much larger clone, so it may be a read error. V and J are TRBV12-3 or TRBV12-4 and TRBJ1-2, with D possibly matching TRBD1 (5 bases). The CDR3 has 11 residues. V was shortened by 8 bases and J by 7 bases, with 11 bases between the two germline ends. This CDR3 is CASCQGVGYTF. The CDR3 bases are TGTGCCAGCTGTCAGGGAGTTGGCTACACCTTC.

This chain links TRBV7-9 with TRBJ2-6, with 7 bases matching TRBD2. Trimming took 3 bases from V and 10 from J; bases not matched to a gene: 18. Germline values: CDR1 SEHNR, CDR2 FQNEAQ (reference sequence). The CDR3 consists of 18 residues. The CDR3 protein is CASSFPGEGGEKHNVLTF. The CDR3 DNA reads TGTGCCAGCAGCTTCCCCGGGGAGGGCGGGGAGAAGCATAACGTCCTGACTTTC.

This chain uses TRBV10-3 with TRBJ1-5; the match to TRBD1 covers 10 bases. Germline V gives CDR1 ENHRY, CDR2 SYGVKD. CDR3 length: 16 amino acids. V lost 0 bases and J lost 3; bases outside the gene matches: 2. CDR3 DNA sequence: TGTGCCATCAGTGAGTCGACAGGGGGCCTCAATCAGCCCCAGCATTTT. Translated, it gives CAISESTGGLNQPQHF.

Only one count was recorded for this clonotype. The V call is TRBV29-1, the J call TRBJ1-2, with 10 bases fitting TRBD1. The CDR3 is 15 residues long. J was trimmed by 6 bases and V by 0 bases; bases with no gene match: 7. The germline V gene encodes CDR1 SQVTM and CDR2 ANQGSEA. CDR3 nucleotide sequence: TGCAGCGTTGAAGATCATGACAGGGGGCGCGATGGCTACACCTTC. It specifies CSVEDHDRGRDGYTF.

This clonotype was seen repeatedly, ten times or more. The CDR3 bases are TGCAGCGTTGGTAAGGAGGGATTGCTCGGCCGAGACTCTAATGAAAAACTGTTTTTT. Encoded protein: CSVGKEGLLGRDSNEKLFF. The J gene is TRBJ1-4, the V gene TRBV29-1; D is ambiguous. This CDR3 spans 19 amino acids. Trimming left V 4 bases short and J 3 bases short, with 27 bases between. The V gene's germline CDR1 is SQVTM and CDR2 ANQGSEA.

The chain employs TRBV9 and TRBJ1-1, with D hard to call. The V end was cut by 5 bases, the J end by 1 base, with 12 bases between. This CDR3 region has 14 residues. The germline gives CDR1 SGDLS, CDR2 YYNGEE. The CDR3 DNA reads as TGTGCCAGCAGTTTAGCGGTTGGGAACACTGAAGCTTTCTTT. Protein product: CASSLAVGNTEAFF.

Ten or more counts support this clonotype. This CDR3 reads CASSDTGTGGFEQYF. DNA of the CDR3: TGTGCCAGCAGCGACACCGGGACAGGGGGCTTCGAGCAGTACTTC. The chain joins TRBV7-9 to TRBJ2-7; 12 nucleotides line up with TRBD1. The CDR3 length is 15 residues. Trimming cost V 5 bases and J 6 bases; bases outside gene matches: 8. Germline CDR1 SEHNR, CDR2 FQNEAQ (reference sequence).

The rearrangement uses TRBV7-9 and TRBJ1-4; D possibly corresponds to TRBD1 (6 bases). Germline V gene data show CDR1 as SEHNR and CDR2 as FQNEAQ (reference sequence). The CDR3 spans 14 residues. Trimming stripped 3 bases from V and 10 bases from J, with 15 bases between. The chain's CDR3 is CASSLVRGRGKLFF. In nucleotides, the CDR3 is TGTGCCAGCAGCTTGGTTAGGGGGAGGGGAAAACTGTTTTTT. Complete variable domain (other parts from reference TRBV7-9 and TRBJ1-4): DTGVSQNPRHKITKRGQNVTFRCDPISEHNRLYWYRQTLGQGPEFLTYFQNEAQLEKSRLLSDRFSAERPKGSFSTLEIQRTEQGDSAMYLCASSLVRGRGKLFFGSGTQLSVL.

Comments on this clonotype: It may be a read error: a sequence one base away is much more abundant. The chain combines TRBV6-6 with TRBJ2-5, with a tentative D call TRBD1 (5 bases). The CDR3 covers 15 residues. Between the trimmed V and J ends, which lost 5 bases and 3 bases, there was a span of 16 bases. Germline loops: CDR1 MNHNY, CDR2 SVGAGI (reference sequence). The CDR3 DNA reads TGTGCCAGCAGTATGACAGCCTGTTGGGAAGAGACCCAGTACTTC. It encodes CASSMTACWEETQYF.

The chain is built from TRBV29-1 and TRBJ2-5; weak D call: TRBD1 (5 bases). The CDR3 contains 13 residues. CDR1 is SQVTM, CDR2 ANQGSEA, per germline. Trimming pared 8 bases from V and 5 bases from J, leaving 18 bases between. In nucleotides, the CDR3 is TGCAGCTTGAGTGCAGGGTCTGGCGAGACCCAGTACTTC. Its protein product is CSLSAGSGETQYF.

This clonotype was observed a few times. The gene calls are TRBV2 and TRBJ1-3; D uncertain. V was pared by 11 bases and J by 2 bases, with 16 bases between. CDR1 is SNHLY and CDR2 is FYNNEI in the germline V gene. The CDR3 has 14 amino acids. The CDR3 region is CAVREVGAGNTIYF. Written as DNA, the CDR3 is TGTGCCGTGAGGGAGGTGGGAGCTGGAAACACCATATATTTT.

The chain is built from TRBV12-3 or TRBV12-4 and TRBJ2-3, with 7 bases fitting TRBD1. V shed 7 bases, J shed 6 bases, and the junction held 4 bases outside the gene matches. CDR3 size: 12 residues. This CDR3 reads CASTGTVDTQYF. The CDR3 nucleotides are TGTGCCAGCACCGGGACAGTGGATACGCAGTATTTT.

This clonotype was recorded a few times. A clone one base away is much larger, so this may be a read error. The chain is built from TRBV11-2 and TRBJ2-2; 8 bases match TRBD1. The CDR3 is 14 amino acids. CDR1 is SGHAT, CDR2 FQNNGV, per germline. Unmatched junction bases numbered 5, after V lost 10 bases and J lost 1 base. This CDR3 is CATRGQENTGELFF. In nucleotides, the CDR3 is TGTGCCACCAGGGGACAGGAGAACACCGGGGAGCTGTTTTTT. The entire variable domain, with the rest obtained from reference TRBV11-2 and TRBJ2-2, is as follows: EAGVAQSPRYKIIEKRQSVAFWCNPISGHATLYWYQQILGQGPKLLIQFQNNGVVDDSQLPKDRFSAERLKGVDSTLKIQPAKLEDSAVYLCATRGQENTGELFFGEGSRLTVL.

The CDR3 here is CAISEKGGSQYF. The CDR3 nucleotides are TGTGCCATCAGTGAGAAAGGCGGGAGTCAGTACTTC. The V call is TRBV10-3, the J call TRBJ2-5, with 7 bases that match TRBD2. CDR1 is ENHRY, CDR2 SYGVKD, per germline. The CDR3 length is 12 residues. The V segment lost 2 bases and the J segment 11 bases; nucleotides outside the gene matches: 5.

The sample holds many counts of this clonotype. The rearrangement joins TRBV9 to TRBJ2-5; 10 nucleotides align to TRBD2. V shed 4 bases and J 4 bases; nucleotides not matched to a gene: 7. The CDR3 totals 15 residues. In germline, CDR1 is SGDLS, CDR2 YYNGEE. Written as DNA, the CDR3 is TGTGCCAGCAGCCAGCGGGGGGGCTCCCGAGAGACCCAGTACTTC. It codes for CASSQRGGSRETQYF.

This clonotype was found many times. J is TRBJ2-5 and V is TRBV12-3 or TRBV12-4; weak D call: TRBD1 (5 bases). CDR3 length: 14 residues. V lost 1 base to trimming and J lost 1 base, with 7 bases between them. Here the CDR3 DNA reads TGTGCCAGCAGTTTAGACAGGACCCAAGAGACCCAGTACTTC. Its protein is CASSLDRTQETQYF.

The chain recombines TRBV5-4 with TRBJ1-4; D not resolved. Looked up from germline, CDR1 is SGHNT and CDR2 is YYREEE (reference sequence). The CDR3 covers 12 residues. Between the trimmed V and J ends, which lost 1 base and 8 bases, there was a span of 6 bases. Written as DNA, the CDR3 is TGTGCCAGCAGCTTGACGGACGAAAAACTGTTTTTT. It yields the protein CASSLTDEKLFF.

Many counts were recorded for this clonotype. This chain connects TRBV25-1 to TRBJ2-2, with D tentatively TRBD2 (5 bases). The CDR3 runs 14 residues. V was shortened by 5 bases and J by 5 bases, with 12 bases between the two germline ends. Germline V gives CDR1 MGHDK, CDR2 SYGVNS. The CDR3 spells CASSYRSGTGELFF. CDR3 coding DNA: TGTGCCAGCAGTTATAGGAGCGGTACCGGGGAGCTGTTTTTT. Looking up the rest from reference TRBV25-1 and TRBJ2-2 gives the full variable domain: EADIYQTPRYLVIGTGKKITLECSQTMGHDKMYWYQQDPGMELHLIHYSYGVNSTEKGDLSSESTVSRIRTEHFPLTLESARPSHTSQYLCASSYRSGTGELFFGEGSRLTVL.